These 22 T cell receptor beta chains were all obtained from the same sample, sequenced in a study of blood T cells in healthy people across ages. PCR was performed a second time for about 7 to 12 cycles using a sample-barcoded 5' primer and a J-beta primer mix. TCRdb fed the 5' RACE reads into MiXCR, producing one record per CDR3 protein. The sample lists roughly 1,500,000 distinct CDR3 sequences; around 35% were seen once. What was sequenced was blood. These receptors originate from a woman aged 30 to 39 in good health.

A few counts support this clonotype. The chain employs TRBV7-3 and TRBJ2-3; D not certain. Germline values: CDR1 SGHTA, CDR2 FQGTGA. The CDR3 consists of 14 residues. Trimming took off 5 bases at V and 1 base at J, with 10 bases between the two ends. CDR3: CASSPSTRTDTQYF. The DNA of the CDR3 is TGTGCCAGCAGCCCTTCTACGCGCACAGATACGCAGTATTTT.

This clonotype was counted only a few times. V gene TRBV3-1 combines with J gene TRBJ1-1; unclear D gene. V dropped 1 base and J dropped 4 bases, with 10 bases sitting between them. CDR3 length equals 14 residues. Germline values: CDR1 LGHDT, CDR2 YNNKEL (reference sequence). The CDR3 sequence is CASSQGTGSTEAFF. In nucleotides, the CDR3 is TGTGCCAGCAGCCAAGGGACTGGGAGCACTGAAGCTTTCTTT.

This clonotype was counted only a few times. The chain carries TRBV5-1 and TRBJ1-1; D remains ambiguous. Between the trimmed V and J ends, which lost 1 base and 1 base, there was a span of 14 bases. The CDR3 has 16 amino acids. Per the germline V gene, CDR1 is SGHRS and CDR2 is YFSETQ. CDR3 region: CASSLTWRRWNTEAFF. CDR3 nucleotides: TGCGCCAGCAGCTTGACTTGGAGGCGGTGGAACACTGAAGCTTTCTTT. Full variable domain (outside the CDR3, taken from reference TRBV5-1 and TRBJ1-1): KAGVTQTPRYLIKTRGQQVTLSCSPISGHRSVSWYQQTPGQGLQFLFEYFSETQRNKGNFPGRFSGRQFSNSRSEMNVSTLELGDSALYLCASSLTWRRWNTEAFFGQGTRLTVV.

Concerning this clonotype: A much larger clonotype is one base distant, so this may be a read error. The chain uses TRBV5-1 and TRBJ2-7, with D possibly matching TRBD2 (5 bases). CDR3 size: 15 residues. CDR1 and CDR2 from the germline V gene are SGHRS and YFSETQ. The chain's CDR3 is CANSSSSGKGYEQYF. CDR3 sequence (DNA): TGCGCCAACAGCTCCTCGTCCGGGAAAGGGTACGAGCAGTACTTC.

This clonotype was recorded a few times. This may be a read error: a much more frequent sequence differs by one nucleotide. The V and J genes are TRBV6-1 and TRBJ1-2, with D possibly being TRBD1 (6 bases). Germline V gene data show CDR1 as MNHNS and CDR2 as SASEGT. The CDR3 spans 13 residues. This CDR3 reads CASSGGQNYGHTF. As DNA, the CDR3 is TGTGCCAGCAGTGGGGGACAAAACTATGGCCACACCTTC.

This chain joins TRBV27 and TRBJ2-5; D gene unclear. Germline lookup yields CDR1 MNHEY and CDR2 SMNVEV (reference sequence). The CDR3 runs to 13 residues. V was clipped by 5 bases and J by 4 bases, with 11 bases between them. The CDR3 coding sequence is TGTGCCAGCAGTCCACGTTTTTTAGAGACCCAGTACTTC. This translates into CASSPRFLETQYF.

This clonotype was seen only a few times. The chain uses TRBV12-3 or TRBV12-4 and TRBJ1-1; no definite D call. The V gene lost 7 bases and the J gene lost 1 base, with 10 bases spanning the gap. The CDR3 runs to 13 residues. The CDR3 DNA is TGTGCCAGCACTTTCGGCTCGAACACTGAAGCTTTCTTT. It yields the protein CASTFGSNTEAFF.

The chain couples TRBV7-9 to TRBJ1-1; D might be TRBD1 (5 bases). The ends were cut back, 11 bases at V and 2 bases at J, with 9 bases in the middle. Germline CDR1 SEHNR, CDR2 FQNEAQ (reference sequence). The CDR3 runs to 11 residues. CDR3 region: CAGGDNTEAFF. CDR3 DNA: TGTGCCGGGGGGGATAACACTGAAGCTTTCTTT.

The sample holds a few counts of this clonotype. DNA for the CDR3: TGCGCCAGCAGCCTTCCGACAGGGGTAGAAGAGCAGTTCTTC. Translated, it gives CASSLPTGVEEQFF. The chain carries TRBV4-1 and TRBJ2-1; TRBD1 agrees at 8 bases. The CDR3 is made up of 14 amino acids. The V segment lost 4 bases and the J segment 10 bases; nucleotides outside the gene matches: 9. Germline CDR1 and CDR2: MGHRA and YSYEKL.

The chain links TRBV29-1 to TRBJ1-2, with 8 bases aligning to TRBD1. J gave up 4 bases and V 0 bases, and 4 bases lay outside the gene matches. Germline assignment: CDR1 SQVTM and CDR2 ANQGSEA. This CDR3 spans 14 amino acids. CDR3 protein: CSVEEAGGTYGYTF. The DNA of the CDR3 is TGCAGCGTTGAAGAGGCAGGGGGCACCTATGGCTACACCTTC. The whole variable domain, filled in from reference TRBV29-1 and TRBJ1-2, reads SAVISQKPSRDICQRGTSLTIQCQVDSQVTMMFWYRQQPGQSLTLIATANQGSEATYESGFVIDKFPISRPNLTFSTLTVSNMSPEDSSIYLCSVEEAGGTYGYTFGSGTRLTVV.

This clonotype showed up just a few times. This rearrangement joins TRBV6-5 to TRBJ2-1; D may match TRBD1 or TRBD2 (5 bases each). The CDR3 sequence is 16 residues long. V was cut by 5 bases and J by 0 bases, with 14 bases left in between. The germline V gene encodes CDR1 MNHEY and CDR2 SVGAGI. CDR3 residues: CASSRDALSSYNEQFF. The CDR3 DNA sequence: TGTGCCAGCAGTAGGGACGCCTTGAGCTCCTACAATGAGCAGTTCTTC.

The CDR3 protein is CASSSPLSGGGYQETQYF. The CDR3 DNA follows: TGTGCCAGCAGCTCCCCTCTATCCGGGGGAGGGTACCAAGAGACCCAGTACTTC. The rearrangement uses TRBV9 and TRBJ2-5; 7 bases line up with TRBD2. The germline V gene has CDR1 SGDLS and CDR2 YYNGEE. With V trimmed by 4 bases and J by 0 bases, 15 bases remained unmatched. This CDR3 spans 18 amino acids.

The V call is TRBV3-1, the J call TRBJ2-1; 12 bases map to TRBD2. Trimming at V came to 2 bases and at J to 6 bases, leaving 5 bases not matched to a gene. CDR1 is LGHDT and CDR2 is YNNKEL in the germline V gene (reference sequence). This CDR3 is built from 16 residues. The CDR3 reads CASSQSSGRAGNEQFF. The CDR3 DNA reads TGTGCCAGCAGCCAATCTAGCGGGAGGGCCGGCAATGAGCAGTTCTTC.

CDR3 region: CACSERGPNEQYF. The CDR3 bases are TGTGCCTGTAGTGAAAGGGGTCCCAACGAGCAGTACTTC. The V call is TRBV6-1, the J call TRBJ2-5, with D maybe TRBD1 (5 bases). The J call may not be correct, given that the DNA end is closer to TRBJ2-7. Germline assignment: CDR1 MNHNS and CDR2 SASEGT. The CDR3 spans 13 residues.

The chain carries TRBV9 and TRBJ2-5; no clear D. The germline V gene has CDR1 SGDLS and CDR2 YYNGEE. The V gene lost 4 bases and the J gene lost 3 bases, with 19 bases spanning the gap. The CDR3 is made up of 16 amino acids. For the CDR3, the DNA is TGTGCCAGCAGCAGAGACGGTAACAACGACAAAGAGACCCAGTACTTC. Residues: CASSRDGNNDKETQYF.

CDR3 residues: CSASLESYSNQPQHF. CDR3 sequence (DNA): TGCAGTGCTAGTCTCGAATCCTATAGCAATCAGCCCCAGCATTTT. This chain connects TRBV20-1 to TRBJ1-5; no clear D. Per germline, CDR1 DFQATT and CDR2 SNEGSKA (reference sequence). The CDR3 runs 15 residues. The V gene lost 3 bases and the J gene lost 0 bases, with 12 bases spanning the gap.

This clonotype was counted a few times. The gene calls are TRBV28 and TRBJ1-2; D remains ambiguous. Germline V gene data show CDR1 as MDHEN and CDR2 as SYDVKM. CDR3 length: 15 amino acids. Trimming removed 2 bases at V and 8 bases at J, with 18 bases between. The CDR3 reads CASSLALETGHGYTF. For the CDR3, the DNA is TGTGCCAGCAGTTTAGCCTTAGAGACTGGGCACGGCTACACCTTC.

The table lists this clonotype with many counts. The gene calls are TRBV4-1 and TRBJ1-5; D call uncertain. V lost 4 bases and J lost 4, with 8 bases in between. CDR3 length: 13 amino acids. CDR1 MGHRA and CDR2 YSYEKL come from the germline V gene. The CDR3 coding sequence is TGCGCCAGCAGCCTGACCCTGAATCAGCCCCAGCATTTT. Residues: CASSLTLNQPQHF.

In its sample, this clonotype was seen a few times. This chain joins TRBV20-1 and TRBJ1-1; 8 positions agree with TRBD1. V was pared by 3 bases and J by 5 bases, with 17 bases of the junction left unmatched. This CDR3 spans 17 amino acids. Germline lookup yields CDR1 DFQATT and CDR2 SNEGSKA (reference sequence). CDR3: CSARVNRGTGGRTEAFF. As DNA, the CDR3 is TGCAGTGCTAGGGTAAATCGAGGGACAGGTGGACGTACTGAAGCTTTCTTT.

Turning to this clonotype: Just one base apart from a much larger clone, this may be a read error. In DNA form, the CDR3 reads TGCAGCGTTAGGGGGGGTTATGAGCAGTTCTTC. Translated, it gives CSVRGGYEQFF. V is TRBV29-1 and J is TRBJ2-1; D perhaps matches TRBD2 (7 bases). Germline loops: CDR1 SQVTM, CDR2 ANQGSEA. Trimming took off 5 bases at V and 8 bases at J, with 10 bases between the two ends. CDR3 length: 11 residues.

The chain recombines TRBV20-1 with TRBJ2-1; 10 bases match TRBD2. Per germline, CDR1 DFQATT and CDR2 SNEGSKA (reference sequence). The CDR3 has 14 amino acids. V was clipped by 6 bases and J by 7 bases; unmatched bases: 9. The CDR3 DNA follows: TGCAGTGCCCCAACTAGCGGGGCGGGAAATGAGCAGTTCTTC. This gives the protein CSAPTSGAGNEQFF.

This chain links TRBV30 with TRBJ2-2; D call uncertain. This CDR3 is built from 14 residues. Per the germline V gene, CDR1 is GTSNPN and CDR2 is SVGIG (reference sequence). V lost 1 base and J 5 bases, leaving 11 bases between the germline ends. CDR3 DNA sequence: TGTGCCTGGAGTGGAGTGGGTTCAACCGGGGAGCTGTTTTTT. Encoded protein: CAWSGVGSTGELFF. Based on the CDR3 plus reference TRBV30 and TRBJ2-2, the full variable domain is SQTIHQWPATLVQPVGSPLSLECTVEGTSNPNLYWYRQAAGRGLQLLFYSVGIGQISSEVPQNLSASRPQDRQFILSSKKLLLSDSGFYLCAWSGVGSTGELFFGEGSRLTVL.